Here is one T cell receptor (beta chain) with its context. V trimming: 0 bases; J trimming: 5 bases; junction bases outside the gene matches: 5. The CDR3 totals 15 residues. Germline V gene lookup returns CDR1 SGDLS and CDR2 YYNGEE. The entry originates in a study of blood T cell repertoires in COVID-19. Produced via immunoSEQ multiplex PCR; TCRdb's table is partial and in-frame only. The sample includes 150,000 to 200,000 clones, approximately 93% seen only once; the top ten take roughly 2%. This chain uses TRBV9 with TRBJ1-2, with TRBD1 matching over 9 bases. The TCR sequence derives from a woman aged 55 to 70 with COVID-19, enrolled during active disease. The specimen was peripheral blood. DNA of the CDR3: TGTGCCAGCAGCGTAGATCCGGGACAGGGATATGGCTACACCTTC. Its protein product is CASSVDPGQGYGYTF.